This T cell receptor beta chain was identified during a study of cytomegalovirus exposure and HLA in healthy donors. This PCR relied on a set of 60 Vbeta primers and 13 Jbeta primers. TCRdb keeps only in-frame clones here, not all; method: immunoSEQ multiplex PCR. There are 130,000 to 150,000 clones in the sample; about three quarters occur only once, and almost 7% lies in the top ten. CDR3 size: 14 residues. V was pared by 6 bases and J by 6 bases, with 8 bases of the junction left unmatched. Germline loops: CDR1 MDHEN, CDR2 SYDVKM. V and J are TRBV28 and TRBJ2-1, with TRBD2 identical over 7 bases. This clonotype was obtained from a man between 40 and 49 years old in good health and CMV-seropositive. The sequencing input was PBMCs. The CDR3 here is CASRPGGRLNEQFF. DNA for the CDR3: TGTGCCAGCAGGCCGGGGGGTCGGCTCAATGAGCAGTTCTTC.